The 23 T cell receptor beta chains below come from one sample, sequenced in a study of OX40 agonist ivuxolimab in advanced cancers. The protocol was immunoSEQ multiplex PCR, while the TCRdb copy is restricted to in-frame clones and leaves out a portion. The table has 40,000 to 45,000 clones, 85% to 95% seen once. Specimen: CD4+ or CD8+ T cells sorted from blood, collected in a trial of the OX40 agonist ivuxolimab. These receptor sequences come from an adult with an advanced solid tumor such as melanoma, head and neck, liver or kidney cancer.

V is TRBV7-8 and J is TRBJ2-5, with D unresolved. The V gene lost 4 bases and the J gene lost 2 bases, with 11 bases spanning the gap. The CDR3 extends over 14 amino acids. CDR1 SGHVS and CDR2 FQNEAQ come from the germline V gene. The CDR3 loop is CASSSASLQETQYF. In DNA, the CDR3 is TGTGCCAGCAGCTCCGCCTCCTTGCAAGAGACCCAGTACTTC.

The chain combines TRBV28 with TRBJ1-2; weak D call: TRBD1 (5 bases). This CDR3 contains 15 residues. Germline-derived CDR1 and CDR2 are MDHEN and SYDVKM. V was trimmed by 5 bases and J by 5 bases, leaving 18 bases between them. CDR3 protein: CASSPTGGLRYGYTF. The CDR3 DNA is TGTGCCAGCAGTCCTACGGGGGGACTACGGTATGGCTACACCTTC.

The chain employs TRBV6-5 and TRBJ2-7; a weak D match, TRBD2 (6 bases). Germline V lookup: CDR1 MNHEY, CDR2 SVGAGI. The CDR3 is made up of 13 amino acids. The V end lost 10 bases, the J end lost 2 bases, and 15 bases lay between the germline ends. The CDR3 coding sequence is TGTGCCATTGCGGTAGGCGGGACCTACGAGCAGTACTTC. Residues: CAIAVGGTYEQYF.

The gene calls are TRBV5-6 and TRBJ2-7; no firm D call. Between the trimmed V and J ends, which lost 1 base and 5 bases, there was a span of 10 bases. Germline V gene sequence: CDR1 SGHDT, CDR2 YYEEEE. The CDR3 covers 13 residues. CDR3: CASSLTRSHEQYF. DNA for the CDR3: TGTGCCAGCAGCTTGACCAGATCGCACGAGCAGTACTTC. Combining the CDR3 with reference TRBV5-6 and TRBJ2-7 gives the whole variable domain DAGVTQSPTHLIKTRGQQVTLRCSPKSGHDTVSWYQQALGQGPQFIFQYYEEEERQRGNFPDRFSGHQFPNYSSELNVNALLLGDSALYLCASSLTRSHEQYFGPGTRLTVT.

The CDR3 sequence: CASSYVAGQSYNEQFF. The CDR3 DNA sequence: TGTGCCAGCAGTTACGTGGCAGGACAATCCTACAATGAGCAGTTCTTC. The V gene is TRBV6-5, the J gene TRBJ2-1, with D perhaps matching TRBD1 (5 bases). The CDR3 has 16 amino acids. Germline CDR1 and CDR2: MNHEY and SVGAGI. Trimming stripped 2 bases from V and 1 base from J, with 12 bases between.

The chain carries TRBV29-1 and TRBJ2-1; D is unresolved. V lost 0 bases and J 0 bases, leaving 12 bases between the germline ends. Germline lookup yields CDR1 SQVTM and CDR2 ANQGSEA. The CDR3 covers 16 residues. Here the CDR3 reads CSVEDLEGYSYNEQFF. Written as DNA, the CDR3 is TGCAGCGTTGAAGATCTTGAAGGCTACTCCTACAATGAGCAGTTCTTC.

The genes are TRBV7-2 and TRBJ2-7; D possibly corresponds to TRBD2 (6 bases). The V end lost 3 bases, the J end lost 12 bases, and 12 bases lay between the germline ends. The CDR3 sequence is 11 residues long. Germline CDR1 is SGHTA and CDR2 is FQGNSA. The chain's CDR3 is CASSFRDFLYF. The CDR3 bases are TGTGCCAGCAGCTTCCGGGACTTTTTGTACTTC.

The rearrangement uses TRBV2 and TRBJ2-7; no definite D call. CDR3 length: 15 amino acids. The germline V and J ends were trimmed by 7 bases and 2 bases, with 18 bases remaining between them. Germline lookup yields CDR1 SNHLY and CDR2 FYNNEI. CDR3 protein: CASMPGRMVAYEQYF. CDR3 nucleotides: TGTGCCAGCATGCCCGGCCGTATGGTAGCCTACGAGCAGTACTTC. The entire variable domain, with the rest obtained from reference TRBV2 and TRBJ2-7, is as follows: EPEVTQTPSHQVTQMGQEVILRCVPISNHLYFYWYRQILGQKVEFLVSFYNNEISEKSEIFDDQFSVERPDGSNFTLKIRSTKLEDSAMYFCASMPGRMVAYEQYFGPGTRLTVT.

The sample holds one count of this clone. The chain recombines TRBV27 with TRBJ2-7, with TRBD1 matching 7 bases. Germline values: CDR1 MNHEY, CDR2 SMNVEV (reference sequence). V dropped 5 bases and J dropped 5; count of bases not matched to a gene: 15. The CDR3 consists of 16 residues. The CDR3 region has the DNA TGTGCCAGCAGTCCCCACAGGGGCATCTTTGAGGACGAGCAGTACTTC. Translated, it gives CASSPHRGIFEDEQYF.

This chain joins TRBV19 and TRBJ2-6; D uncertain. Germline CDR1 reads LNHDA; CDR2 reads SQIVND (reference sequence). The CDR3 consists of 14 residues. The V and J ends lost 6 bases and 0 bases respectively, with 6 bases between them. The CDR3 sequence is CASSTNSGANVLTF. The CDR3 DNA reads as TGTGCCAGTAGCACCAACTCTGGGGCCAACGTCCTGACTTTC.

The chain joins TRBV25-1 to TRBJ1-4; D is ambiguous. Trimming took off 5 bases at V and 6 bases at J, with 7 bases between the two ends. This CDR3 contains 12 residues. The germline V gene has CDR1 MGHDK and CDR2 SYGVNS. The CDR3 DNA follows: TGTGCCAGCAGTTTGGCGGATGAAAAACTGTTTTTT. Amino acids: CASSLADEKLFF.

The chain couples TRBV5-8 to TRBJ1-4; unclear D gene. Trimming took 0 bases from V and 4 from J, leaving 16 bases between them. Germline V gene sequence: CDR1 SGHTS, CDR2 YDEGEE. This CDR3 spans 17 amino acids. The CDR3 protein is CASSLDRRRTLNEKLFF. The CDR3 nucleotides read TGTGCCAGCAGCTTGGACCGGCGTCGGACCCTTAATGAAAAACTGTTTTTT.

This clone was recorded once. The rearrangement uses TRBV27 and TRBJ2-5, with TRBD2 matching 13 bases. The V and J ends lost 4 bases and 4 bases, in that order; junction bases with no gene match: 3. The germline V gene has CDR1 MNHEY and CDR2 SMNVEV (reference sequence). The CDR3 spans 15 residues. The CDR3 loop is CASSWGTSGTETQYF. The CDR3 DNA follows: TGTGCCAGCAGTTGGGGGACTAGCGGGACAGAGACCCAGTACTTC.

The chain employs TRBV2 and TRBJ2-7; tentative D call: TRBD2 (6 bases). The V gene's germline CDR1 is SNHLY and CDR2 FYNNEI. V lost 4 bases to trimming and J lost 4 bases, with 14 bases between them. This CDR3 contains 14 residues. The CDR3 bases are TGTGCCAGCAGTGGGTGGACGGGAGAATACGAGCAGTACTTC. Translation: CASSGWTGEYEQYF.

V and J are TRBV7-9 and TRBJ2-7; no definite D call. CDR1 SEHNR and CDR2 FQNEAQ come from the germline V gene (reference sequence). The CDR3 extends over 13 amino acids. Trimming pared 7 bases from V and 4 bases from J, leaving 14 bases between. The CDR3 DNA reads TGTGCCAGCACTCCCCCCGGTTCGTACGAGCAGTACTTC. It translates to CASTPPGSYEQYF.

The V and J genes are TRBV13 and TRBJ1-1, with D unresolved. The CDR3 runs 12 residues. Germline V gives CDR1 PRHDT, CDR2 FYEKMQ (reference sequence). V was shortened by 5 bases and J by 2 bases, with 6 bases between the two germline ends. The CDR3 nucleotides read TGTGCCAGCAGCGAGTTAAACACTGAAGCTTTCTTT. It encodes CASSELNTEAFF.

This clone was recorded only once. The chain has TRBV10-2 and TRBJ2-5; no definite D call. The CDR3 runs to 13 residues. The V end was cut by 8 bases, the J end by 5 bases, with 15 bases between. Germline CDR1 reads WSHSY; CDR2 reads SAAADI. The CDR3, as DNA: TGCGCCAGCCGATACGTGGAAGGGGAGACCCAGTACTTC. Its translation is CASRYVEGETQYF.

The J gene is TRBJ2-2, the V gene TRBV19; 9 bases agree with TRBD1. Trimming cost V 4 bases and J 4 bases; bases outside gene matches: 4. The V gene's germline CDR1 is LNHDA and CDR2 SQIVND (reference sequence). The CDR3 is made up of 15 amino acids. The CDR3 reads CASSKGQGSTGELFF. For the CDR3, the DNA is TGTGCCAGTAGTAAGGGACAGGGAAGCACCGGGGAGCTGTTTTTT.

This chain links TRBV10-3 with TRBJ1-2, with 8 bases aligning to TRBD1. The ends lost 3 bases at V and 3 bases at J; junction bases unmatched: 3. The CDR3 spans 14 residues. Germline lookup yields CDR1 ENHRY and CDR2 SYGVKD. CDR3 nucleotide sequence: TGTGCCATCAGTGAAGGACAGGGCCACTATGGCTACACCTTC. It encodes CAISEGQGHYGYTF.

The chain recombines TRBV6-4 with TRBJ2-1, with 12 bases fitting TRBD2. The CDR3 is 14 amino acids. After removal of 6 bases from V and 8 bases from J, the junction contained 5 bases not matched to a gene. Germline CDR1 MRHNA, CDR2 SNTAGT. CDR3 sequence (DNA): TGTGCCAGCAGAGAGACTAGCGGGAGCCATGAGCAGTTCTTC. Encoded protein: CASRETSGSHEQFF.

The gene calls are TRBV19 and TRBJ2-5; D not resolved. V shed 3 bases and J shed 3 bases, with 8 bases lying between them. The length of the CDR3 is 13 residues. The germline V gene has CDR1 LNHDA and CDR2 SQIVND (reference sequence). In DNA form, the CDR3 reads TGTGCCAGTAGTATCGGCTGGGAAGAGACCCAGTACTTC. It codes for CASSIGWEETQYF.

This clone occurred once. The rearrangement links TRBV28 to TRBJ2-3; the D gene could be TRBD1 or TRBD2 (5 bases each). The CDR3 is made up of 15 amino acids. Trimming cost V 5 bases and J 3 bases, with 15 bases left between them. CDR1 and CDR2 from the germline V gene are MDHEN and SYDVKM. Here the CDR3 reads CASSKRDVPTDTQYF. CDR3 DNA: TGTGCCAGCAGTAAAAGGGACGTCCCAACAGATACGCAGTATTTT. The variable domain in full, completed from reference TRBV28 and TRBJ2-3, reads DVKVTQSSRYLVKRTGEKVFLECVQDMDHENMFWYRQDPGLGLRLIYFSYDVKMKEKGDIPEGYSVSREKKERFSLILESASTNQTSMYLCASSKRDVPTDTQYFGPGTRLTVL.

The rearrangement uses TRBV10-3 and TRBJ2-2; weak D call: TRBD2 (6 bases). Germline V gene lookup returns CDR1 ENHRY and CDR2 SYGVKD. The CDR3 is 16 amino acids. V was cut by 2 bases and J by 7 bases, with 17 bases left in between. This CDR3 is CAISERDSGDFGELFF. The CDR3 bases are TGTGCCATCAGTGAGAGGGACTCCGGGGACTTCGGGGAGCTGTTTTTT.